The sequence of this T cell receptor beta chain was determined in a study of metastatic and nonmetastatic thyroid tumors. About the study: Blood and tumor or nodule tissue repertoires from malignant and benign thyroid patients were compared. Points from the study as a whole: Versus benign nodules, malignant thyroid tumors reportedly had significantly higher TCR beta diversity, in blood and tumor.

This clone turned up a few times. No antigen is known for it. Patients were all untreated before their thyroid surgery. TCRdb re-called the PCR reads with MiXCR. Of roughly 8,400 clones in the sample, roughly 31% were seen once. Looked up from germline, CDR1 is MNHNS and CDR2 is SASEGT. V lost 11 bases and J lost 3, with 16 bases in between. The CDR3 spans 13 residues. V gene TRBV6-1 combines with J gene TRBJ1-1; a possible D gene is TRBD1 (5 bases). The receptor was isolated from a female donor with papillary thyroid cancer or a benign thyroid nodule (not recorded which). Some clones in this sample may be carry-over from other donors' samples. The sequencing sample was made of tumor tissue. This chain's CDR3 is CAAGVEGDTEAFF. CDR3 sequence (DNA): TGTGCCGCGGGGGTCGAAGGGGACACTGAAGCTTTCTTT.